Listed below are T cell receptor beta chains from one sample, sequenced in a study of T cells after yellow fever vaccination. TCRdb reanalysed the 5' RACE reads using MiXCR and keeps one entry per CDR3 protein. This table has about 320,000 distinct CDR3 sequences, approximately 4.3% appearing once. Sequences were derived from PBMCs, sampled 15 days after the yellow fever booster vaccination. The receptor source for this set is a man between 18 and 29 years old who received the YFV17D yellow fever vaccine. The CDR3 runs from the conserved cysteine through the conserved F or W. The order of the fields is J gene, D gene, V gene, clone size, CDR3 protein, CDR3 DNA. The D gene is left open where the match is weak. Clone size, where shown, is once, few, many, or a class for clones that have expanded.

J: TRBJ2-1; D: NA; V: TRBV3-1; size: NA; CDR3: CASSQWGNEQFF; DNA: TGTGCCAGCAGCCAGTGGGGGAATGAGCAGTTCTTC
J: TRBJ1-6; D: NA; V: TRBV7-3; size: few; CDR3: CASSFGQNSPLHF; DNA: TGTGCCAGCAGCTTTGGTCAGAATTCACCCCTCCACTTT
J: TRBJ2-5; D: TRBD1; V: TRBV7-6; size: many; CDR3: CASSWGRQGLETQYF; DNA: TGTGCCAGCAGCTGGGGGCGACAGGGTTTAGAGACCCAGTACTTC
J: TRBJ1-1; D: TRBD1; V: TRBV7-2; size: many; CDR3: CASSPGTGFRAEAFF; DNA: TGTGCCAGCAGCCCTGGGACAGGGTTTAGGGCTGAAGCTTTCTTT
J: TRBJ2-3; D: TRBD2; V: TRBV3-1; size: many; CDR3: CASSHVIGTSGDTQYF; DNA: TGTGCCAGCAGCCACGTTATTGGAACTAGCGGGGATACGCAGTATTTT
J: TRBJ2-3; D: NA; V: TRBV7-2; size: few; CDR3: CASSFSRADTQYF; DNA: TGTGCCAGCAGCTTCAGCAGGGCAGATACGCAGTATTTT
J: TRBJ1-2; D: NA; V: TRBV4-1; size: many; CDR3: CASSHGTLGGYTF; DNA: TGCGCCAGCAGCCACGGGACACTGGGAGGCTACACCTTC
J: TRBJ1-5; D: NA; V: TRBV20-1; size: many; CDR3: CSAEYGNQPQHF; DNA: TGCAGTGCGGAGTACGGCAATCAGCCCCAGCATTTT
J: TRBJ2-3; D: TRBD2; V: TRBV5-5; size: few; CDR3: CASSLASGGALDTQYF; DNA: TGTGCCAGCAGCTTGGCCAGCGGGGGGGCCTTAGATACGCAGTATTTT
J: TRBJ1-6; D: NA; V: TRBV7-7; size: NA; CDR3: CASSLAGGSPLHF; DNA: TGTGCCAGCAGCTTAGCTGGGGGGTCACCCCTCCACTTT
J: TRBJ2-5; D: NA; V: TRBV6-2/TRBV6-3; size: few; CDR3: CASSYSRTVRETQYF; DNA: TGTGCCAGCAGTTACTCGCGGACGGTTAGAGAGACCCAGTACTTC
J: TRBJ2-6; D: NA; V: TRBV11-2; size: few; CDR3: CASTPGEGVAGANVLTF; DNA: TGTGCCAGCACCCCGGGGGAGGGGGTAGCTGGGGCCAACGTCCTGACTTTC
J: TRBJ1-4; D: NA; V: TRBV5-1; size: NA; CDR3: CASSHDEGRKKLFF; DNA: TGCGCCAGCAGCCACGACGAGGGGCGAAAAAAACTGTTTTTT
J: TRBJ2-1; D: TRBD1; V: TRBV4-1; size: many; CDR3: CASSQVQGDYDEQFF; DNA: TGCGCCAGCAGCCAAGTACAGGGGGATTACGATGAGCAGTTCTTC
J: TRBJ1-5; D: NA; V: TRBV27; size: many; CDR3: CASRLVGGNQPQHF; DNA: TGTGCCAGCAGACTAGTGGGGGGCAATCAGCCCCAGCATTTT
J: TRBJ2-5; D: NA; V: TRBV4-1; size: many; CDR3: CASSQGSGGRETQYF; DNA: TGCGCCAGCAGCCAAGGTTCGGGGGGCCGAGAGACCCAGTACTTC
J: TRBJ2-3; D: NA; V: TRBV5-1; size: many; CDR3: CASSLWVGGPDTQYF; DNA: TGCGCCAGCAGCCTGTGGGTGGGGGGGCCAGATACGCAGTATTTT
J: TRBJ2-3; D: TRBD2; V: TRBV25-1; size: many; CDR3: CASSDLSGADTQYF; DNA: TGTGCCAGCAGTGATCTTAGCGGGGCAGATACGCAGTATTTT
J: TRBJ1-2; D: NA; V: TRBV18; size: few; CDR3: CASSPGPETYGYTF; DNA: TGTGCCAGCTCACCGGGGCCAGAAACCTATGGCTACACCTTC
J: TRBJ2-1; D: NA; V: TRBV29-1; size: NA; CDR3: CSVEDGRGPYNEQFF; DNA: TGCAGCGTTGAAGATGGCCGGGGGCCCTACAATGAGCAGTTCTTC
J: TRBJ2-5; D: TRBD1; V: TRBV5-1; size: few; CDR3: CASSNTGEETQYF; DNA: TGCGCCAGCAGCAACACAGGGGAAGAGACCCAGTACTTC
J: TRBJ2-5; D: NA; V: TRBV7-9; size: many; CDR3: CASCSLESVETQYF; DNA: TGTGCCAGCTGCTCCCTCGAGTCAGTGGAGACCCAGTACTTC
J: TRBJ2-6; D: NA; V: TRBV18; size: many; CDR3: CASSFDRSGANVLTF; DNA: TGTGCCAGCTCATTCGACCGCTCTGGGGCCAACGTCCTGACTTTC
J: TRBJ2-5; D: NA; V: TRBV5-1; size: NA; CDR3: CASSLGGGPETQYF; DNA: TGCGCCAGCAGCCTCGGCGGGGGCCCGGAGACCCAGTACTTC
J: TRBJ2-5; D: TRBD2; V: TRBV7-2; size: many; CDR3: CASSFAGGAPETQYF; DNA: TGTGCCAGCAGCTTTGCGGGGGGCGCACCGGAGACCCAGTACTTC
J: TRBJ2-1; D: NA; V: TRBV12-3/TRBV12-4; size: few; CDR3: CASSFSGRHDEQFF; DNA: TGTGCCAGCAGTTTCTCGGGGCGTCATGATGAGCAGTTCTTC
J: TRBJ2-5; D: TRBD2; V: TRBV13; size: NA; CDR3: CASSLEAGGTQETQYF; DNA: TGTGCCAGCAGCTTAGAAGCGGGGGGGACACAAGAGACCCAGTACTTC
J: TRBJ2-3; D: NA; V: TRBV3-1; size: few; CDR3: CASSQADFGGSTDTQYF; DNA: TGTGCCAGCAGCCAGGCCGATTTTGGGGGGAGCACAGATACGCAGTATTTT
J: TRBJ1-1; D: NA; V: TRBV6-5; size: many; CDR3: CASSYRRPGTEAFF; DNA: TGTGCCAGCAGTTACCGTCGGCCAGGTACTGAAGCTTTCTTT
J: TRBJ1-2; D: NA; V: TRBV4-1; size: NA; CDR3: CASSQLSPTGGYTF; DNA: TGCGCCAGCAGCCAATTGTCCCCTACCGGCGGCTACACCTTC
J: TRBJ2-7; D: TRBD2; V: TRBV9; size: many; CDR3: CASSGPPLAGVNEQYF; DNA: TGTGCCAGCAGCGGCCCCCCACTGGCGGGGGTAAACGAGCAGTACTTC
J: TRBJ1-1; D: NA; V: TRBV12-3/TRBV12-4; size: few; CDR3: CASSWRPDGVEAFF; DNA: TGTGCCAGCAGTTGGAGACCGGACGGGGTTGAAGCTTTCTTT
J: TRBJ1-2; D: NA; V: TRBV7-9; size: many; CDR3: CASSSHGALGYTF; DNA: TGTGCCAGCAGTTCGCACGGGGCTTTGGGCTACACCTTC
J: TRBJ1-1; D: NA; V: TRBV20-1; size: NA; CDR3: CSASDYRNTEAFF; DNA: TGCAGTGCTAGCGATTACAGGAACACTGAAGCTTTCTTT
J: TRBJ2-1; D: NA; V: TRBV4-1; size: few; CDR3: CASSRVGQDEQFF; DNA: TGCGCCAGCAGCCGGGTGGGGCAGGATGAGCAGTTCTTC
J: TRBJ1-2; D: NA; V: TRBV5-1; size: many; CDR3: CASSFGNQGYTF; DNA: TGCGCCAGCAGCTTTGGGAACCAGGGCTACACCTTC
J: TRBJ1-1; D: TRBD1; V: TRBV6-5; size: few; CDR3: CASSLQGWNTEAFF; DNA: TGTGCCAGCAGCTTACAGGGGTGGAACACTGAAGCTTTCTTT
J: TRBJ2-3; D: TRBD2; V: TRBV11-2; size: few; CDR3: CASNPRSRRGGTDTQYF; DNA: TGTGCCAGCAACCCACGAAGTAGGCGGGGGGGCACAGATACGCAGTATTTT
J: TRBJ2-3; D: NA; V: TRBV28; size: NA; CDR3: CASSLLEWGTDTQYF; DNA: TGTGCCAGCAGTTTGCTAGAATGGGGTACAGATACGCAGTATTTT
J: TRBJ1-1; D: NA; V: TRBV5-1; size: many; CDR3: CASSSLTQNTEAFF; DNA: TGCGCCAGCAGCTCCCTCACCCAGAACACTGAAGCTTTCTTT